Below, one T cell receptor beta chain is given with its context. Authors' analysis steps: It was from reference gene primer amplification that nucleated cell counts were estimated. Some clones are missing from TCRdb's copy, which holds only in-frame ones; the method was immunoSEQ multiplex PCR. That table gives V, J and clone size, and the DNA gave D and trimming. The sample shows 100,000 to 150,000 clones, approximately 86% of them seen only once. The sample belongs to a study of blood T cell repertoires in COVID-19. Which cohort a participant joined came from the clinical history participants gave. Donors in Cohort 3 counted as recovered after two negative PCRs, clearance, or symptom resolution. Germline CDR1 reads MNHEY; CDR2 reads SVGAGI. The CDR3 extends over 14 amino acids. Deletions cut 6 bases from V and 2 bases from J, with 13 bases between.

Sequencing was done on a sample of PBMCs or T cells enriched from blood (not recorded which). This chain uses TRBV6-5 with TRBJ1-2; D not certain. The receptor comes from a woman aged 45-59 years who had recovered from COVID-19. CDR3 bases: TGTGCCAGCAGCCAAACCAGGTGGAACTATGGCTACACCTTC. It codes for CASSQTRWNYGYTF.